The 16 T cell receptor beta chains below all came from one sample that was sequenced in a study of shared clonotypes between healthy human individuals. Using immunoSEQ multiplex PCR, the repertoire was profiled, and TCRdb retains in-frame clones only, with some absent. The sample carries 450,000 to 600,000 clones, around 80% recorded once. The source material was PBMCs. Every receptor here comes from a woman aged 40 to 50 in good health. Some clones in this sample may be carry-over from other donors' samples.

The chain combines TRBV5-6 with TRBJ1-6, with unresolved D. Trimming stripped 1 base from V and 7 bases from J, with 12 bases between. Germline CDR1 SGHDT, CDR2 YYEEEE. CDR3 length: 15 amino acids. This CDR3 reads CASSLQGYVNSPLHF. CDR3 DNA sequence: TGTGCCAGCAGCTTGCAAGGTTACGTGAATTCACCCCTCCACTTT.

This sequence joins TRBV28 and TRBJ2-7; TRBD1 aligns across 8 bases. This CDR3 is 17 amino acids long. CDR1 and CDR2 (germline): MDHEN, SYDVKM. The junction had 12 bases not matched to a gene; V was cut back by 0 bases and J by 5 bases. CDR3 residues: CASSLWGAAPGGNEQYF. CDR3 bases: TGTGCCAGCAGTTTATGGGGGGCGGCCCCAGGGGGCAACGAGCAGTACTTC. Combining the CDR3 with reference TRBV28 and TRBJ2-7 gives the whole variable domain DVKVTQSSRYLVKRTGEKVFLECVQDMDHENMFWYRQDPGLGLRLIYFSYDVKMKEKGDIPEGYSVSREKKERFSLILESASTNQTSMYLCASSLWGAAPGGNEQYFGPGTRLTVT.

The genes are TRBV5-1 and TRBJ2-1; tentative D call: TRBD1 (5 bases). Trimming left V 3 bases short and J 7 bases short, with 17 bases between. Germline CDR1 reads SGHRS; CDR2 reads YFSETQ. The CDR3 sequence is 15 residues long. CDR3 sequence reads: CASSSEVGQGNEQFF. In DNA form, the CDR3 reads TGCGCCAGCAGCTCCGAAGTCGGGCAGGGTAATGAGCAGTTCTTC.

This clone was detected ten times or more. The genes are TRBV9 and TRBJ1-1; no firm D call. Trimming left V 3 bases short and J 4 bases short, with 16 bases between. Germline CDR1 is SGDLS and CDR2 is YYNGEE. The CDR3 length is 15 residues. CDR3 in DNA: TGTGCCAGCAGCGCCCGCTCTGGGGTTTCCACTGAAGCTTTCTTT. It encodes CASSARSGVSTEAFF.

This clone showed up many times. The J gene is TRBJ2-5, the V gene TRBV5-4; 7 nucleotides agree with TRBD2. With V trimmed by 2 bases and J by 3 bases, 7 bases remained unmatched. This CDR3 comprises 15 residues. Germline assignment: CDR1 SGHNT and CDR2 YYREEE (reference sequence). The CDR3 nucleotides read TGTGCCAGCAGCTTCGGCGGGAGCGTCAAAGAGACCCAGTACTTC. Translating it yields CASSFGGSVKETQYF.

The J gene is TRBJ1-5, the V gene TRBV30; D gene ambiguous. The CDR3 has 13 residues. CDR1 GTSNPN and CDR2 SVGIG come from the germline V gene (reference sequence). V was trimmed by 3 bases and J by 11 bases, leaving 17 bases between them. The CDR3 is CAWSPDSGASQHF. CDR3 bases: TGTGCCTGGAGCCCGGATTCCGGTGCGTCCCAGCATTTT.

This clone was seen once. J is TRBJ2-4 and V is TRBV18; 7 positions match TRBD1. Germline V gene data show CDR1 as KGHSH and CDR2 as LQKENI. The ends lost 0 bases at V and 10 bases at J; junction bases unmatched: 3. CDR3 length: 13 residues. In DNA form, the CDR3 reads TGTGCCAGCTCACCACCGGGACAGCAAATTCAGTACTTC. This encodes CASSPPGQQIQYF. Variable domain in full (rest from reference TRBV18 and TRBJ2-4): NAGVMQNPRHLVRRRGQEARLRCSPMKGHSHVYWYRQLPEEGLKFMVYLQKENIIDESGMPKERFSAEFPKEGPSILRIQQVVRGDSAAYFCASSPPGQQIQYFGAGTRLSVL.

This clone came up many times. The chain joins TRBV19 to TRBJ2-5; tentatively, D is TRBD2 (5 bases). The CDR3 covers 13 residues. V lost 4 bases and J lost 2, with 8 bases in between. Germline assignment: CDR1 LNHDA and CDR2 SQIVND (reference sequence). The CDR3 DNA sequence: TGTGCCAGTAGTACTAGCACACAAGAGACCCAGTACTTC. Translating it yields CASSTSTQETQYF.

This chain links TRBV11-2 with TRBJ2-1, with a possible D match to TRBD1 (6 bases). V was clipped by 6 bases and J by 3 bases, with 12 bases between them. This CDR3 region has 14 residues. Germline CDR1 SGHAT, CDR2 FQNNGV. CDR3 DNA: TGTGCCAGCAGTAAGGGGGAAGTCTACAATGAGCAGTTCTTC. This encodes CASSKGEVYNEQFF.

This clone was seen only once. The chain couples TRBV6-4 to TRBJ2-7; a weak D match, TRBD2 (6 bases). CDR3 length: 17 amino acids. Trimming removed 0 bases from V and 3 bases from J, with 18 bases in between. Germline loops: CDR1 MRHNA, CDR2 SNTAGT. The CDR3 reads CASSDSRRDEGLYEQYF. DNA for the CDR3: TGTGCCAGCAGTGACTCTCGGCGGGACGAGGGTCTCTACGAGCAGTACTTC.

This chain uses TRBV19 with TRBJ1-5; no firm D call. The germline CDR1 and CDR2 sequences are LNHDA and SQIVND (reference sequence). V lost 4 bases and J 7 bases, leaving 14 bases between the germline ends. CDR3 length equals 14 residues. The CDR3 bases are TGTGCCAGTAGTAATCCGGCGGTGATACAGCCCCAGCATTTT. This codes for CASSNPAVIQPQHF.

The chain is built from TRBV6-5 and TRBJ2-5, with 11 bases fitting TRBD2. This CDR3 region has 15 residues. V trimming: 7 bases; J trimming: 2 bases; junction bases outside the gene matches: 6. Germline CDR1 reads MNHEY; CDR2 reads SVGAGI. CDR3 region: CASTEGLAEQETQYF. The CDR3 nucleotides read TGTGCCAGCACCGAGGGACTAGCGGAACAAGAGACCCAGTACTTC.

This chain connects TRBV5-1 to TRBJ2-5; 9 bases match TRBD2. CDR1 SGHRS and CDR2 YFSETQ come from the germline V gene. The CDR3 covers 15 residues. V lost 5 bases to trimming and J lost 2 bases; unmatched junction nucleotides: 7. The CDR3 nucleotides are TGCGCCAGCAGGAGGCTAGCGGGAACTCAAGAGACCCAGTACTTC. Its protein product is CASRRLAGTQETQYF.

Turning to this clone: A much larger clone differs from this one at a single base, so this may be a read error. This chain joins TRBV30 and TRBJ2-3; 11 bases line up with TRBD2. The CDR3 has 11 amino acids. CDR1 GTSNPN and CDR2 SVGIG come from the germline V gene (reference sequence). For the CDR3, the DNA is TGTGCCTGGCCCATCGGGACTAGCGGACAATTT. It translates to CAWPIGTSGQF.

The J gene is TRBJ2-1, the V gene TRBV11-2; D possibly corresponds to TRBD1 (5 bases). Germline V gives CDR1 SGHAT, CDR2 FQNNGV. V lost 2 bases and J lost 7, with 12 bases in between. This CDR3 spans 14 amino acids. The CDR3 nucleotides read TGTGCCAGCAGCTTAACGGCTGCAGGGAATGAGCAGTTCTTC. Residues: CASSLTAAGNEQFF.

The chain employs TRBV9 and TRBJ2-1, with D hard to call. The CDR3 totals 14 residues. The germline V and J ends were trimmed by 1 base and 6 bases, with 11 bases remaining between them. The V gene's germline CDR1 is SGDLS and CDR2 YYNGEE. CDR3 in amino acids: CASSVSPWGNEQFF. The CDR3 DNA sequence: TGTGCCAGCAGCGTATCGCCGTGGGGCAATGAGCAGTTCTTC.